This paragraph reports one T cell receptor (beta chain). V was clipped by 6 bases and J by 7 bases; unmatched bases: 9. This CDR3 has 14 amino acids. In germline, CDR1 is MNHNS, CDR2 SASEGT. The data are from a study of cytomegalovirus exposure and HLA in healthy donors. The PCR had 60 Vbeta and 13 Jbeta primers. TCRdb's copy holds only in-frame clones and misses some; the assay was immunoSEQ multiplex PCR. The sample consists of 150,000 to 200,000 clones, around four fifths of them appearing once. The source of this sequence is a man between 18 and 35 years old in good health and CMV-seronegative. The sequenced sample consisted of PBMCs. V gene TRBV6-1 combines with J gene TRBJ1-5; 7 bases map to TRBD1. As DNA, the CDR3 is TGTGCCAGCAGGATAAAGGAGGGGGCACAGCCCCAGCATTTT. This encodes CASRIKEGAQPQHF.